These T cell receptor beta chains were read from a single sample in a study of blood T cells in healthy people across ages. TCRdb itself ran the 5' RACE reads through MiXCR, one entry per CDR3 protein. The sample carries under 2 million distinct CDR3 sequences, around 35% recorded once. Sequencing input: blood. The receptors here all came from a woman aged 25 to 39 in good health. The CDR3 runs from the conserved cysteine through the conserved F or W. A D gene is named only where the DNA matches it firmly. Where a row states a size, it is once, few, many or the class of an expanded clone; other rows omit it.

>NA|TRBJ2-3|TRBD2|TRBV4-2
CASSQDGGTGGPADTQYF
TGTGCCAGCAGCCAAGATGGGGGGACGGGAGGGCCGGCAGATACGCAGTATTTT
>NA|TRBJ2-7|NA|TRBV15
CATSSTGYEQYF
TGTGCCACCAGTTCGACTGGCTACGAGCAGTACTTC
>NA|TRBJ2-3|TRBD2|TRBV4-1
CASSQAIPGLARTPPYF
TGCGCCAGCAGCCAAGCAATTCCGGGACTAGCGCGAACCCCCCCGTATTTT
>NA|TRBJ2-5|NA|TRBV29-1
CSVAVGYQETQYF
TGCAGCGTTGCCGTCGGATATCAAGAGACCCAGTACTTC
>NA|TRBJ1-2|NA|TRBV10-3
CAIRRETPNYGYTF
TGTGCCATCAGGAGAGAGACCCCTAACTATGGCTACACCTTC
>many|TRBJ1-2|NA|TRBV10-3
CAISEDGGYGYTF
TGTGCCATCAGCGAGGACGGAGGCTATGGCTACACCTTC
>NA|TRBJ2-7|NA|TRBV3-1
CASSQVLVGEQYF
TGTGCCAGCAGCCAAGTCCTAGTTGGGGAGCAGTACTTC
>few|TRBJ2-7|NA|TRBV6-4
CASSELPGSYEQYF
TGTGCCAGCAGCGAACTGCCGGGTTCCTACGAGCAGTACTTC
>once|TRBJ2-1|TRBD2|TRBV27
CASSLGTSDVEQFF
TGTGCCAGCAGTTTGGGGACTAGCGATGTTGAGCAGTTCTTC
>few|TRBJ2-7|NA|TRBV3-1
CASSSREHDEQYF
TGTGCCAGCAGCTCCCGGGAGCACGACGAGCAGTACTTC
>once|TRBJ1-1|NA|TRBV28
CASSFFAVEAFF
TGTGCCAGCAGTTTCTTTGCGGTTGAAGCTTTCTTT
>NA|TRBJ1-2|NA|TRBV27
CASSLSGTDLGYGYTF
TGTGCCAGCAGTTTATCGGGAACGGATCTAGGCTATGGCTACACCTTC
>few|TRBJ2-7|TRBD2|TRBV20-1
CSASDIAGVVSYEQYF
TGCAGTGCTAGCGATATAGCGGGAGTAGTATCCTACGAGCAGTACTTC
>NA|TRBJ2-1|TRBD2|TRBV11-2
CASSIPTSGGFNSRSYNEQFF
TGTGCCAGCAGCATCCCTACTAGCGGGGGTTTCAATAGCCGTTCCTACAATGAGCAGTTCTTC
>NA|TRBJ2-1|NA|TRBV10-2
CASSESTGRGSYNEQFF
TGCGCCAGCAGTGAGTCTACGGGGCGGGGTTCCTACAATGAGCAGTTCTTC
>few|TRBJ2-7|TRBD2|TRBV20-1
CSAAPGGEQYF
TGCAGTGCTGCGCCGGGGGGCGAGCAGTACTTC
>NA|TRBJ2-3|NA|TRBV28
CASSTQGPRDTDTQYF
TGTGCCAGCAGTACTCAGGGGCCGCGGGACACAGATACGCAGTATTTT
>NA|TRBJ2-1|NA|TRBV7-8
CASSLETGVEQFF
TGTGCCAGCAGCTTAGAGACAGGTGTTGAGCAGTTCTTC
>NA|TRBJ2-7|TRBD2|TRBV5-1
CASSSRVTSGGGYEQYF
TGCGCCAGCAGCTCAAGGGTGACTAGCGGGGGTGGGTACGAGCAGTACTTC
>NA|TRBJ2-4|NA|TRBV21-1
CASSPRPGSLGIQYF
TGTGCCAGCAGCCCCCGGCCAGGTAGTTTGGGCATTCAGTACTTC
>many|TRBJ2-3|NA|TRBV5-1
CASSRGERTDTQYF
TGCGCCAGCAGTCGTGGGGAGAGGACAGATACGCAGTATTTT
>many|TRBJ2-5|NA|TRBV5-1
CASSLSGQETQYF
TGTGCCAGCAGCTTATCAGGTCAAGAGACCCAGTACTTC
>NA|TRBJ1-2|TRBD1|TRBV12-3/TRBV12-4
CASSWTGDYGYTF
TGTGCCAGCAGCTGGACAGGGGACTATGGCTACACCTTC
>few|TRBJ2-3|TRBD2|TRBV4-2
CASSQEPAGVADTQYF
TGTGCCAGCAGCCAAGAACCCGCGGGAGTGGCAGATACGCAGTATTTT
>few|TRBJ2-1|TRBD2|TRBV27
CASSSLAAYPYNEQFF
TGTGCCAGCAGTAGCCTAGCGGCATACCCGTACAATGAGCAGTTCTTC
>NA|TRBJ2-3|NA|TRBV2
CASVWRGPDTQYF
TGTGCCAGCGTTTGGAGGGGTCCAGATACGCAGTATTTT
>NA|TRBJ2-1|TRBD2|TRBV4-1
CASSQVSGRAPHEQFF
TGCGCCAGCAGCCAGGTTAGCGGGAGGGCCCCCCATGAGCAGTTCTTC
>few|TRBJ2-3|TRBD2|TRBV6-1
CASSEASGGATDTQYF
TGTGCCAGCAGTGAAGCTAGCGGGGGGGCGACAGATACGCAGTATTTT
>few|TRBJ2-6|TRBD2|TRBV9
CASSPREGSGANVLTF
TGTGCCAGCAGCCCCCGGGAGGGGTCTGGGGCCAACGTCCTGACTTTC
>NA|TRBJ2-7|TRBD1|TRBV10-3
CAISARTGSSYEQYF
TGTGCCATCAGTGCACGGACAGGGAGCTCCTACGAGCAGTACTTC
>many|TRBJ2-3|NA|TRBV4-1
CASSALPGDTDTQYF
TGCGCCAGCAGCGCCCTCCCGGGGGACACAGATACGCAGTATTTT
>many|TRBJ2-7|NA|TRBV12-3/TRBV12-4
CASSLGRINEQYF
TGTGCCAGCAGTTTAGGTCGGATCAACGAGCAGTACTTC
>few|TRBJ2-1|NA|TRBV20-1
CSADGGSGVYSYNEQFF
TGCAGTGCCGACGGGGGCTCCGGTGTCTACTCCTACAATGAGCAGTTCTTC
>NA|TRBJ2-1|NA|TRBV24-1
CATSDPTGPTYNEQFF
TGTGCCACCAGTGATCCGACGGGGCCTACGTACAATGAGCAGTTCTTC
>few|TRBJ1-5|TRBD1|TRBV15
CATSRSRGNYQPQHF
TGTGCCACCAGCAGGTCCAGGGGGAACTATCAGCCCCAGCATTTT
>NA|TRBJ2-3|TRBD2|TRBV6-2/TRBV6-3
CASSLAAGVHTQYF
TGTGCCAGCAGTCTAGCCGCGGGAGTACATACGCAGTATTTT
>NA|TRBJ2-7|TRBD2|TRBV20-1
CSARGGGVTCEQYF
TGCAGTGCTAGGGGGGGAGGGGTAACCTGCGAGCAGTACTTC
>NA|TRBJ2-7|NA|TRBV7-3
CASGFDFGYEQYF
TGTGCCAGCGGCTTCGATTTCGGCTACGAGCAGTACTTC
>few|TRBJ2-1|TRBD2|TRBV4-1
CASSQDLGAGVYNEQFF
TGCGCCAGCAGCCAAGATCTGGGAGCGGGGGTCTACAATGAGCAGTTCTTC
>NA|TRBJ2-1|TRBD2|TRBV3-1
CASSHLLAGDYNEQFF
TGTGCCAGCAGCCACCTTCTAGCGGGAGACTACAATGAGCAGTTCTTC
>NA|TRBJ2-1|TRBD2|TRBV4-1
CASSQEVTSGFVNHEQFF
TGCGCCAGCAGCCAAGAGGTAACTAGCGGGTTTGTAAACCATGAGCAGTTCTTC
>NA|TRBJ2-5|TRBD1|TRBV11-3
CASSARSTGEETQYF
TGTGCCAGCAGCGCCAGATCAACAGGGGAAGAGACCCAGTACTTC
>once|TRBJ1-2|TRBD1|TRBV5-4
CASSWGTVLANYGYTF
TGTGCCAGCAGCTGGGGGACAGTTCTCGCTAACTATGGCTACACCTTC
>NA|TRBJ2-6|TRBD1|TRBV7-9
CASSLGTGLSGANVLIF
TGTGCCAGCAGCTTAGGGACAGGATTATCTGGGGCCAACGTCCTGATTTTC
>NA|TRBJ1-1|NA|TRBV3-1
CASSQGSIMNTEAFF
TGTGCCAGCAGCCAAGGTTCAATCATGAACACTGAAGCTTTCTTT
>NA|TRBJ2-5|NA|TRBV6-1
CASNTQGRQETQYF
TGTGCCAGCAACACACAGGGTAGGCAAGAGACCCAGTACTTC
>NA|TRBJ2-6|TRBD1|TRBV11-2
CASSSGGTGLSGANVLTF
TGTGCCAGCAGCTCCGGAGGGACAGGGCTCTCTGGGGCCAACGTCCTGACTTTC
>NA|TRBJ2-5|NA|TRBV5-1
CASGLGLRQETQYF
TGCGCCAGCGGCTTGGGACTTAGACAAGAGACCCAGTACTTC
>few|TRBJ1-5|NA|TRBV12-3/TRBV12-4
CASSPEGAQPQHF
TGTGCCAGCAGCCCGGAAGGGGCACAGCCCCAGCATTTT
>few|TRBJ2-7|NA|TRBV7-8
CASSLVSLPNYEQYF
TGTGCCAGCAGCTTAGTGTCCCTACCCAACTACGAGCAGTACTTC
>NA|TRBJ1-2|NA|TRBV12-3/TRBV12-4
CASSFGLSGGYTF
TGTGCCAGCAGTTTTGGACTAAGTGGTGGCTACACCTTC
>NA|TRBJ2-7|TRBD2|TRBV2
CASSLSQAGGGYEQYF
TGTGCCAGCAGTCTAAGTCAAGCGGGAGGTGGCTACGAGCAGTACTTC
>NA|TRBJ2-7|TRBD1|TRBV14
CASSPWTGDEQYF
TGTGCCAGCAGCCCCTGGACAGGGGACGAGCAGTACTTC
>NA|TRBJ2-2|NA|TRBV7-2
CASSLLVPGELFF
TGTGCCAGCAGCTTACTGGTCCCCGGGGAGCTGTTTTTT
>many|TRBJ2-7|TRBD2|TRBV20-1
CSAIPTSGGGYEQYF
TGCAGTGCTATTCCGACTAGCGGAGGGGGTTACGAGCAGTACTTC
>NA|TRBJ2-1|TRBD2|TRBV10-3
CAISGAASGGHNNERFF
TGTGCCATCAGTGGGGCTGCTAGCGGGGGCCATAACAATGAGCGGTTCTTC
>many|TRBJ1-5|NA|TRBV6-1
CASSENHSNQPQHF
TGTGCCAGCAGTGAAAACCATAGCAATCAGCCCCAGCATTTT
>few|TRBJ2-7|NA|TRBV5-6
CASSLTGSGYFFSYEQYF
TGTGCCAGCAGCTTGACGGGGAGTGGGTATTTCTTCTCCTACGAGCAGTACTTC
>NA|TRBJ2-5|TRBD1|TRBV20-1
CSASDRERYRTQYF
TGCAGTGCTAGCGACAGGGAGAGGTATAGGACCCAGTACTTC
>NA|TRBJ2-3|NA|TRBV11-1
CASSGPTSSDTRYF
TGTGCCAGCTCGGGTCCGACTTCGTCAGATACGCGGTATTTT